A single sample is the source of the 19 T cell receptor beta chains below, sequenced in a study of CD8 T cells in ankylosing spondylitis (dated by TCRdb to 2015 to 2018). Summary of the overall study and its limitations: A TCR beta motif of 7 or 8 highly homologous amino acid variants appeared characteristic of blood from ankylosing spondylitis patients.

The library relied on 5' RACE. The sequencer listed for this sample is Illumina HiSeq 2500. TCRdb reran the public reads through fastp at Q25 and MiXCR, keeping productive beta chains. Each CDR3 protein gets just one entry, which takes the most common genes and DNA from the rows behind it. The sample table contains 700,000 to 1,000,000 distinct CDR3 sequences; only one count was recorded for approximately 12% of them. Approximately 0.46% of the sample is in the top ten clones. Their antigens are not known. Sequencing was carried out using blood, either unsorted or a sorted T cell fraction (not recorded which). All receptors come from a male donor with ankylosing spondylitis.

There are many counts of this clonotype. CDR3 DNA sequence: TGCGCCAGCAGCCAAGAAGGGGTCTACGAGCAGTACTTC. Translation: CASSQEGVYEQYF. The chain carries TRBV4-3 and TRBJ2-7; tentative D call: TRBD1 (5 bases). The CDR3 has 13 amino acids. Germline V CDR1 and CDR2: LGHNA, YSLEER. The germline V and J ends were trimmed by 0 bases and 3 bases, with 6 bases remaining between them.

In regard to this clonotype: This may stem from a read error, because a much larger clone lies one nucleotide away. The chain joins TRBV7-6 to TRBJ2-5; 10 nucleotides align to TRBD2. The germline V gene encodes CDR1 SGHVS and CDR2 FNYEAQ. This CDR3 comprises 16 residues. The J segment lost 4 bases and the V segment lost 1 base, leaving 6 bases of the junction unmatched. CDR3 in DNA: TGTGCCAGCAGCTTAGGGGCTAGCGGGGGAGCAGAGACCCAGTACTTC. Amino acids: CASSLGASGGAETQYF. Full variable domain (outside the CDR3, taken from reference TRBV7-6 and TRBJ2-5): GAGVSQSPRYKVTKRGQDVALRCDPISGHVSLYWYRQALGQGPEFLTYFNYEAQQDKSGLPNDRFSAERPEGSISTLTIQRTEQRDSAMYRCASSLGASGGAETQYFGPGTRLLVL.

A few counts support this clonotype. This chain connects TRBV12-5 to TRBJ2-2; D gene unclear. This CDR3 spans 16 amino acids. Germline lookup yields CDR1 LGHNT and CDR2 FRNRAP. Deletions cut 6 bases from V and 3 bases from J, with 17 bases between. The CDR3 DNA follows: TGTGCTAGTGGCCCCGGCAAGTTTGCGGACACCGGGGAGCTGTTTTTT. Translating gives CASGPGKFADTGELFF.

This clonotype occurred many times. CDR3 region: CSVLTGGRGGYTF. The DNA for the CDR3 is TGCAGCGTTCTGACAGGGGGCAGAGGTGGCTACACCTTC. The chain combines TRBV29-1 with TRBJ1-2; TRBD1 matches at 10 bases. The CDR3 is made up of 13 amino acids. CDR1 is SQVTM and CDR2 is ANQGSEA in the germline V gene. V was pared by 5 bases and J by 7 bases, with 7 bases of the junction left unmatched. Based on the CDR3 plus reference TRBV29-1 and TRBJ1-2, the full variable domain is SAVISQKPSRDICQRGTSLTIQCQVDSQVTMMFWYRQQPGQSLTLIATANQGSEATYESGFVIDKFPISRPNLTFSTLTVSNMSPEDSSIYLCSVLTGGRGGYTFGSGTRLTVV.

In this sample, this clonotype turned up many times. The V call is TRBV24-1, the J call TRBJ2-5; D possibly corresponds to TRBD2 (6 bases). The V gene's germline CDR1 is KGHDR and CDR2 SFDVKD. This CDR3 is 14 amino acids long. Trimming cost V 7 bases and J 3 bases, with 14 bases left between them. CDR3 sequence: CATSGWWEEETQYF. As DNA, the CDR3 is TGTGCCACCAGCGGCTGGTGGGAGGAAGAGACCCAGTACTTC.

The chain has TRBV6-1 and TRBJ2-7; 9 nucleotides match TRBD1. The CDR3 totals 14 residues. The V gene's germline CDR1 is MNHNS and CDR2 SASEGT. V gave up 6 bases and J gave up 5 bases; unmatched junction bases: 8. CDR3: CASSPNWTGDEQYF. In nucleotides, the CDR3 is TGTGCCAGCAGCCCCAATTGGACAGGGGACGAGCAGTACTTC.

This clonotype has at least ten counts. The CDR3 region has the DNA TGCGCCAGCAGCTTGGCACAGGGGTACAATGAGCAGTTCTTC. This codes for CASSLAQGYNEQFF. The rearrangement joins TRBV5-1 to TRBJ2-1, with TRBD1 matching 7 bases. J was trimmed by 4 bases and V by 0 bases; bases with no gene match: 1. Germline-derived CDR1 and CDR2 are SGHRS and YFSETQ. The CDR3 spans 14 residues.

The rearrangement joins TRBV20-1 to TRBJ1-1; no clear D gene. Germline V gene data show CDR1 as DFQATT and CDR2 as SNEGSKA (reference sequence). The CDR3 is 14 residues long. The V end lost 3 bases, the J end lost 5 bases, and 16 bases lay between the germline ends. The CDR3 protein is CSASTGPIRTEAFF. Written as DNA, the CDR3 is TGCAGTGCTAGCACCGGGCCTATTAGGACTGAAGCTTTCTTT.

Many counts were recorded for this clonotype. The V gene is TRBV20-1, the J gene TRBJ1-1; 8 bases are shared with TRBD1. V lost 3 bases to trimming and J lost 3 bases; unmatched junction nucleotides: 3. Germline CDR1 and CDR2: DFQATT and SNEGSKA (reference sequence). The CDR3 is 13 amino acids. DNA of the CDR3: TGCAGTGCTAGTGACAGGGGTTACACTGAAGCTTTCTTT. The encoded protein is CSASDRGYTEAFF.

The rearrangement joins TRBV20-1 to TRBJ2-3, with D unresolved. Trimming pared 7 bases from V and 3 bases from J, leaving 14 bases between. This CDR3 is built from 13 residues. Germline loops: CDR1 DFQATT, CDR2 SNEGSKA (reference sequence). The CDR3 coding sequence is TGCAGTGAACGACTGCCCGGGACAGATACGCAGTATTTT. Its translation is CSERLPGTDTQYF.

This clonotype has at least ten counts. The rearrangement joins TRBV29-1 to TRBJ2-5, with TRBD1 matching over 11 bases. The CDR3 has 13 residues. Unmatched junction bases numbered 2, after V lost 4 bases and J lost 4 bases. CDR1 SQVTM and CDR2 ANQGSEA come from the germline V gene. The CDR3 spells CSVVGTGGETQYF. As DNA, the CDR3 is TGCAGCGTTGTGGGGACAGGGGGAGAGACCCAGTACTTC.

J is TRBJ2-7 and V is TRBV7-2; 9 bases align to TRBD2. The CDR3 spans 15 residues. The V segment lost 5 bases and the J segment 5 bases; nucleotides outside the gene matches: 10. Germline CDR1 is SGHTA and CDR2 is FQGNSA. The CDR3 nucleotides are TGTGCCAGCAGCCCCCTCGCGGGAGGGGTCGACGAGCAGTACTTC. Translating it yields CASSPLAGGVDEQYF.

In its sample, this clonotype was seen a few times. The chain couples TRBV28 to TRBJ2-7; 9 nucleotides agree with TRBD1. The CDR3 is 13 amino acids. J gave up 7 bases and V 7 bases, and 8 bases lay outside the gene matches. Per the germline V gene, CDR1 is MDHEN and CDR2 is SYDVKM. CDR3 coding DNA: TGTGCCAGCATCGAGGGGACAGGGCGAGAGCAGTACTTC. This codes for CASIEGTGREQYF.

This clonotype was observed many times. V usage is TRBV6-1 and J usage is TRBJ2-1, with TRBD2 matching over 10 bases. Germline assignment: CDR1 MNHNS and CDR2 SASEGT. Trimming removed 5 bases from V and 4 bases from J; junction bases left unmatched: 11. The CDR3 consists of 17 residues. This CDR3 is CASSPGASGRRYNEQFF. The CDR3 bases are TGTGCCAGCAGTCCCGGGGCTAGCGGGAGACGGTACAATGAGCAGTTCTTC.

This clonotype was recorded many times. The chain has TRBV7-2 and TRBJ2-7; 11 bases are shared with TRBD2. Germline-derived CDR1 and CDR2 are SGHTA and FQGNSA. The CDR3 runs to 15 residues. V was clipped by 1 base and J by 2 bases; unmatched bases: 1. CDR3 residues: CASSLVLAGAYEQYF. CDR3 DNA sequence: TGTGCCAGCAGCTTAGTACTAGCGGGAGCCTACGAGCAGTACTTC. Looking up the rest from reference TRBV7-2 and TRBJ2-7 gives the full variable domain: GAGVSQSPSNKVTEKGKDVELRCDPISGHTALYWYRQSLGQGLEFLIYFQGNSAPDKSGLPSDRFSAERTGGSVSTLTIQRTQQEDSAVYLCASSLVLAGAYEQYFGPGTRLTVT.

This clonotype was found a few times. The chain combines TRBV29-1 with TRBJ2-2, with 11 nucleotides matching TRBD1. Germline CDR1 and CDR2: SQVTM and ANQGSEA. After removal of 3 bases from V and 6 bases from J, the junction contained 0 bases not matched to a gene. The CDR3 has 13 residues. The CDR3 bases are TGCAGCGTTGAGGGACAGGGGGCCGGGGAGCTGTTTTTT. It encodes CSVEGQGAGELFF.

The chain is built from TRBV28 and TRBJ1-1; 8 bases align to TRBD1. The CDR3 totals 13 residues. V lost 6 bases and J lost 7; bases outside the gene matches: 7. Germline CDR1 is MDHEN and CDR2 is SYDVKM. The CDR3 spells CASRSGGWGEAFF. The CDR3 coding sequence is TGTGCCAGCAGGTCAGGGGGCTGGGGTGAAGCTTTCTTT.

This clonotype came up many times. The chain has TRBV12-3 or TRBV12-4 and TRBJ1-4; 7 bases match TRBD1. V lost 5 bases to trimming and J lost 2 bases; unmatched junction nucleotides: 5. This CDR3 region has 15 residues. The CDR3 nucleotides are TGTGCCAGCAGTCCTGACAGGGCTACTAATGAAAAACTGTTTTTT. Protein: CASSPDRATNEKLFF.

This clonotype was seen a few times. This chain connects TRBV4-3 to TRBJ2-3; TRBD1 or TRBD2 may be the D gene (5 bases each). This CDR3 spans 14 amino acids. The ends were cut back, 4 bases at V and 6 bases at J, with 14 bases in the middle. From germline, CDR1 is LGHNA and CDR2 YSLEER. Here the CDR3 reads CASSPRAPGDTQYF. The DNA of the CDR3 is TGCGCCAGCAGCCCGCGGGCTCCAGGGGATACGCAGTATTTT.